The text below deals with one T cell receptor (beta chain). The sample comes from a study of cytomegalovirus exposure and HLA in healthy donors. The length of the CDR3 is 16 residues. Germline V gives CDR1 SEHNR, CDR2 FQNEAQ (reference sequence). J was trimmed by 0 bases and V by 5 bases; bases with no gene match: 6. Vbeta (60) and Jbeta (13) primers were used in the PCR. This table comes from immunoSEQ multiplex PCR, and its TCRdb copy is limited to in-frame clones, with some not included. This table holds roughly 80,000 clones, over 70% found once. The sequencing input was PBMCs. The source is a woman between 35 and 50 years old in good health and CMV-seronegative. V and J are TRBV7-9 and TRBJ2-1; 8 bases are shared with TRBD2. For the CDR3, the DNA is TGTGCCAGCAGCCGGTGGACTAGCTTCTCCTACAATGAGCAGTTCTTC. This encodes CASSRWTSFSYNEQFF. Full variable domain (rest looked up from reference TRBV7-9 and TRBJ2-1): DTGVSQNPRHKITKRGQNVTFRCDPISEHNRLYWYRQTLGQGPEFLTYFQNEAQLEKSRLLSDRFSAERPKGSFSTLEIQRTEQGDSAMYLCASSRWTSFSYNEQFFGPGTRLTVL.